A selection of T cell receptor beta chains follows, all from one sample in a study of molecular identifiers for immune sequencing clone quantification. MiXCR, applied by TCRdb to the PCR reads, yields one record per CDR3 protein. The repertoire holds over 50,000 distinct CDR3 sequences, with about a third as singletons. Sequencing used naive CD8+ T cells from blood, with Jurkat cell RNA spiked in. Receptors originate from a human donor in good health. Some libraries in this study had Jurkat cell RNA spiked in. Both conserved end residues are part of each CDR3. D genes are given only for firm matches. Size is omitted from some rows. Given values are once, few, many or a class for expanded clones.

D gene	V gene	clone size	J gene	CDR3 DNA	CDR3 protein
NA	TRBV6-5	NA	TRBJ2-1	TGTGCCAGCAGTTACGAGCGTTCCCTCGCCAATGAGCAGTTCTTC	CASSYERSLANEQFF
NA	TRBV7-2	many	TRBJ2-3	TGTGCCAGCAGCTGGGGTGCAGATACGCAGTATTTT	CASSWGADTQYF
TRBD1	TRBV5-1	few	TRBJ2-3	TGCGCCAGCCAACACAGGGGGAGTAGCACAGATACGCAGTATTTT	CASQHRGSSTDTQYF
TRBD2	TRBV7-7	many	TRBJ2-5	TGTGCCAGCAGCCCGATGGGGGGGCAAGAGACCCAGTACTTC	CASSPMGGQETQYF
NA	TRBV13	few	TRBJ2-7	TGTGCCAGCGGCCCGGACAACATACCCTACGAGCAGTACTTC	CASGPDNIPYEQYF
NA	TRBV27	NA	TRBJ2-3	TGTGCCAGCAGTCCCCAAGGCGGTATGCCAGATACGCAGTATTTT	CASSPQGGMPDTQYF
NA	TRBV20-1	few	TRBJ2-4	TGCAGTGCTAGAAGGTTTTTAGCCAAAAACATTCAGTACTTC	CSARRFLAKNIQYF
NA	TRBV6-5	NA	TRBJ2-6	TGTGCCAGCAGTTACGGTCAACCCCCCTCTGGGGCCAACGTCCTGACTTTC	CASSYGQPPSGANVLTF
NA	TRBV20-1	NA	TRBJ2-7	TGCAGTGCCTGGGCCACTTTCTACGAGCAGTACTTC	CSAWATFYEQYF
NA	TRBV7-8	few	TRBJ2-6	TGTGCCAGCAGCTTAAATGTAGGGGGAGGTGGGGCCAACGTCCTGACTTTC	CASSLNVGGGGANVLTF
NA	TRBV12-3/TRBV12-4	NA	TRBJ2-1	TGTGCCGGCAGCCGTGGCCTGGTAGGAGGGGCCTGGGGTGAGCAGTTCTTC	CAGSRGLVGGAWGEQFF
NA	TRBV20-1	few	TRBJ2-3	TGCAGTGCTAGTGACGTAAAGTCTAGCACAGATACGCAGTATTTT	CSASDVKSSTDTQYF
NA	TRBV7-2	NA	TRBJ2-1	TGTGCCAGCAGCTTAGTAGTTGCCTCCTACAATGAGCAGTTCTTC	CASSLVVASYNEQFF
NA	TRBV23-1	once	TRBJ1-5	TGCGCCAGCATAAGGGACGCATATTATGGGCCCCAGCATTTT	CASIRDAYYGPQHF
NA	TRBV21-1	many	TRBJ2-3	TGTGCCAGCGGGACCTGGTGCGGCACAGATACGCAGTATTTT	CASGTWCGTDTQYF
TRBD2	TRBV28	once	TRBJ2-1	TGTGCCAGCACCGCCCCCCCTGGTAGCGGGAGGGCCGGTCACTACAATGAGCAGATCTTC	CASTAPPGSGRAGHYNEQIF
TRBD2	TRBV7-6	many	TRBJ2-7	TGTGCCAGCAGCTTAGTCCCCCGAACTAGCGGGATATACGAGCAGTACTTC	CASSLVPRTSGIYEQYF
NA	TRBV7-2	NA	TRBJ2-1	TGTGCCAGCAGCCCAAATGCGCCCCTAAGGTACGAGCAGTTCTTC	CASSPNAPLRYEQFF
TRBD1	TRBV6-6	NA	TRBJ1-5	TGTGCCAGCAGTTTGGCCGGGACAGTCGTGAAACGGTATCAGCCCCAGCATTTT	CASSLAGTVVKRYQPQHF
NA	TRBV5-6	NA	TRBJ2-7	TGTGCCAGCAGTTGGGGGCAGGTCTACGAGCAGTACTTC	CASSWGQVYEQYF
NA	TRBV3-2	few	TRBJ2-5	TGTGCCAGCAGCCGTCGAGAGGGACAAGAGACCCAGTACTTC	CASSRREGQETQYF
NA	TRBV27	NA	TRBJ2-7	TGTGCCTGCAGTCAGGGGCCATTCTACGAGCAGTACTTC	CACSQGPFYEQYF
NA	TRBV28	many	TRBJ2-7	TGTGCCAGCAGCTTCCGGGACGGGGATACAGGGCAGTACTTC	CASSFRDGDTGQYF
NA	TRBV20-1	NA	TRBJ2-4	TGCAGTGCCATAGACCGGGACCTAACATACGACATTCAGTACTTC	CSAIDRDLTYDIQYF
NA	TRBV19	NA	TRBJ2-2	TGTGCCAGTAGTCCCATCGAAGGCCTGAGGGAGCTGTTTTTT	CASSPIEGLRELFF
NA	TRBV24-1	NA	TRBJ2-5	TGTGCCACCTGTGTGAGGGTTCGAGAGACCCAGTACTTC	CATCVRVRETQYF
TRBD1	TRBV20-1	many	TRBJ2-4	TGCAGTGCTGATGGGACAGCTAAAAACATTCAGTACTTC	CSADGTAKNIQYF
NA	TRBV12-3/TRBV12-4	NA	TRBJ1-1	TGTGCCAGCAGTTTTGGCACTGAAGCTTTCTTT	CASSFGTEAFF
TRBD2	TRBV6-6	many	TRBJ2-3	TGTGCCAGCAGTACTCTAGCGGGAGTATCTGAAGATACGCAGTATTTT	CASSTLAGVSEDTQYF
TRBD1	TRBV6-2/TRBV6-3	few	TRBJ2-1	TGTGCCAGCAGTAGGGGCAGACAGGGACCCTACAATGAGCAGTTCTTC	CASSRGRQGPYNEQFF
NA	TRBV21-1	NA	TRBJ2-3	TGTGCCAGCCGCCCCGCAGATACGCAGTATTTT	CASRPADTQYF
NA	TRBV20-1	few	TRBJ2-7	TGCAGTGCTAGAGATGACGGAGGAACGCTCGGCTGGCAGAAACCTACCTACGAGCAGTACTTC	CSARDDGGTLGWQKPTYEQYF
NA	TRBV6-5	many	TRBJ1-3	TGTGCCAGCAGTTACGGGCAGGGAAACACCATATATTTT	CASSYGQGNTIYF
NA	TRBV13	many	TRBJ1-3	TGTGCCAGCAGAACATATTTCCTGACGGAATCTGGAAACACCATATATTTT	CASRTYFLTESGNTIYF
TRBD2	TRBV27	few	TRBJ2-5	TGTGCCAGCAGTTTATCGGCTAGCGGACATTTCGAGACCCAGTACTTC	CASSLSASGHFETQYF
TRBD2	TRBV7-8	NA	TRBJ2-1	TGTGCCAGCAGCCTAGTGGGGACTAGCGGGTTTTATAATGAGCAGTTCTTC	CASSLVGTSGFYNEQFF
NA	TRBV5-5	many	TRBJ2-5	TGTGCCAGCAGCTTGGTCCAGCCAAAAGAGACCCAGTACTTC	CASSLVQPKETQYF
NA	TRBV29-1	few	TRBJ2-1	TGCAGCGTTGCAACAGGGACCAATGAGCAGTTCTTC	CSVATGTNEQFF
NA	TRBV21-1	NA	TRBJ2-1	TGTGCCAGCAGGCCGCCTAAACTAGCGGCCTTAGGGAATGAGCAGTTCTTC	CASRPPKLAALGNEQFF
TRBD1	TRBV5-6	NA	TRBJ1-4	TGTGCCAGCAGCTCGGCAAAACAGGGGCCGAAAGAAAAACTGTTTTTT	CASSSAKQGPKEKLFF
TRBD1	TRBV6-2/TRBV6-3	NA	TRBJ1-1	TGTGCCAACAGGGGAGTCGCCTATCGGGGTGAAGCTTTCTTT	CANRGVAYRGEAFF
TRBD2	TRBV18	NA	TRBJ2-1	TGTGCCAGCTCACGAGGACTAGCGGGAGCCCACAATGAGCAGTTCTTC	CASSRGLAGAHNEQFF
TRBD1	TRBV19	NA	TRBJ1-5	TGTGCCGGTGGACAGGGGGGTAGCAATCAGCCCCAGCATTTT	CAGGQGGSNQPQHF
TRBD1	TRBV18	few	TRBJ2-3	TGTGCCAGCTCAACGACAGGGGTCGATACAGATACGCAGTATTTT	CASSTTGVDTDTQYF
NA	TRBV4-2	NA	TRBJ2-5	TGTGCCAGCAGCCAAGCCCCCCAGTACTTC	CASSQAPQYF
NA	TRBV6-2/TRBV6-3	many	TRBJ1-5	TGTGCCAGCACGGACATCTTAGATCAGCCCCAGCATTTT	CASTDILDQPQHF
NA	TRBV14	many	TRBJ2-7	TGTGCCAGCAGCCCCGCAGTGGTCGGCTACGAGCAGTACTTC	CASSPAVVGYEQYF
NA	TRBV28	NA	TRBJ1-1	TGTGCCAGCAGTTTAAGTCGGGGGTGGAGTGTCACTGAAGCTTTCTTT	CASSLSRGWSVTEAFF
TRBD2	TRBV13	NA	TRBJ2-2	TGTGCCAGCAGCTTAGGCCTAGCGGGATTTTCCGGGGAGCTGTTTTTT	CASSLGLAGFSGELFF
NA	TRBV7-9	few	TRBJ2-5	TGTGCCAGCAGAGGCGTCCGGGAGACCCAGTACTTC	CASRGVRETQYF
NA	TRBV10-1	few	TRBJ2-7	TGCGCCAGCAGTGAGTCGGGGCCGTACTACGAGCAGTACTTC	CASSESGPYYEQYF
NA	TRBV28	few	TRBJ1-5	TGTGCCAGCAGTTTTCCTCCTAGATGGAATCAGCCCCAGCATTTT	CASSFPPRWNQPQHF